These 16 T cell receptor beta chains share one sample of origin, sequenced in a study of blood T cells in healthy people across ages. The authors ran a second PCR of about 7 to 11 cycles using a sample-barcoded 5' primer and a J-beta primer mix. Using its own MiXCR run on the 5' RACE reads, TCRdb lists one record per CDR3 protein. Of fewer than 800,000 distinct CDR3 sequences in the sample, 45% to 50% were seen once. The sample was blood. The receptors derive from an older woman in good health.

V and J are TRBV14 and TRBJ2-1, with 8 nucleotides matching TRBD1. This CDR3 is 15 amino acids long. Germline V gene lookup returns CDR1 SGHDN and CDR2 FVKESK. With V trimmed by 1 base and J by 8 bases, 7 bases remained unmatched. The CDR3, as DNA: TGTGCCAGCAGCCAAGCTGGACAGGGTTGGTATGAGCAGTTCTTC. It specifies CASSQAGQGWYEQFF.

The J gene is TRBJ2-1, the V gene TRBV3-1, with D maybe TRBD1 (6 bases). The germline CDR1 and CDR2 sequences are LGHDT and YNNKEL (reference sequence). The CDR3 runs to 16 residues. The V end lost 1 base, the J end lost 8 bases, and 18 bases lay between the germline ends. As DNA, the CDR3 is TGTGCCAGCAGCCAAGGATCAACAGGGCATCGGTATGAGCAGTTCTTC. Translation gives CASSQGSTGHRYEQFF.

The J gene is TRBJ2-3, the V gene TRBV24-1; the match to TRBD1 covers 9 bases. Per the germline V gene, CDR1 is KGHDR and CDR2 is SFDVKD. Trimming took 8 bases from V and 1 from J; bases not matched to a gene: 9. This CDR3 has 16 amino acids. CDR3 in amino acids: CATNPGQGTGTDTQYF. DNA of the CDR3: TGTGCCACCAACCCCGGACAGGGGACGGGCACAGATACGCAGTATTTT.

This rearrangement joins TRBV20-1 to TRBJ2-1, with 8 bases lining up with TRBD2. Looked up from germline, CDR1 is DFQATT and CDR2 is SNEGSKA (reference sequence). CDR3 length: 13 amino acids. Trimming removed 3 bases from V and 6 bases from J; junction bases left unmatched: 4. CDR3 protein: CSARVTSANEQFF. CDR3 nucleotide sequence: TGCAGTGCTAGGGTGACTAGCGCCAATGAGCAGTTCTTC.

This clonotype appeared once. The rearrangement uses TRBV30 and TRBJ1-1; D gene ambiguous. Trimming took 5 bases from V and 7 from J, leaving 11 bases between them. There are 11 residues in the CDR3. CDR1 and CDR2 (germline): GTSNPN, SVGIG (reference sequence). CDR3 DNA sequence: TGTGCCTGGTCAAACCGGGATGAAGCTTTCTTT. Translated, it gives CAWSNRDEAFF.

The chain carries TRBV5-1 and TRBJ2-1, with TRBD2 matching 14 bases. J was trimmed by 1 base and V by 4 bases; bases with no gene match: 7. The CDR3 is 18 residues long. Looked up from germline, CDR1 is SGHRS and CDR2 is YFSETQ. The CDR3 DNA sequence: TGCGCCAGCAGCAACGGACTAGCGGGAGGAGGGTCCTACAATGAGCAGTTCTTC. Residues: CASSNGLAGGGSYNEQFF.

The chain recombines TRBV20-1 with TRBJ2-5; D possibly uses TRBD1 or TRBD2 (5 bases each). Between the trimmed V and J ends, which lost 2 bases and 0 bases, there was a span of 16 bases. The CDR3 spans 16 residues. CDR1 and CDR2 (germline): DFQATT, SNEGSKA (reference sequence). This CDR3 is CSARSLAEGYQETQYF. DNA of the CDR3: TGCAGTGCTAGATCGCTAGCCGAGGGGTACCAAGAGACCCAGTACTTC.

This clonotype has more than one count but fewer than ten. In DNA form, the CDR3 reads TGTGCCAGCAGTCGAGGGACAGGGAGTTCACCCCTCCACTTT. It specifies CASSRGTGSSPLHF. V is TRBV4-2 and J is TRBJ1-6; TRBD1 agrees at 9 bases. Germline assignment: CDR1 LGHNA and CDR2 YNFKEQ. V lost 6 bases to trimming and J lost 9 bases; unmatched junction nucleotides: 6. This CDR3 is built from 14 residues.

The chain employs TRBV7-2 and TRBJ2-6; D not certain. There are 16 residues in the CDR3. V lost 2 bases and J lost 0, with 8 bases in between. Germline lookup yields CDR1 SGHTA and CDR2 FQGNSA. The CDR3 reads CASSLTWRSGANVLTF. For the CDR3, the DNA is TGTGCCAGCAGCTTAACGTGGCGCTCTGGGGCCAACGTCCTGACTTTC.

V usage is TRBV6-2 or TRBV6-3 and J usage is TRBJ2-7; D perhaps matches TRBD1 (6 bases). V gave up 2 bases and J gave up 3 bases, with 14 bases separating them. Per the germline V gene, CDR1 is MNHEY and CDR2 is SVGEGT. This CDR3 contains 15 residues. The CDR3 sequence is CASSYGRDNRYEQYF. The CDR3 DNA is TGTGCCAGCAGTTACGGCCGGGACAATCGCTACGAGCAGTACTTC.

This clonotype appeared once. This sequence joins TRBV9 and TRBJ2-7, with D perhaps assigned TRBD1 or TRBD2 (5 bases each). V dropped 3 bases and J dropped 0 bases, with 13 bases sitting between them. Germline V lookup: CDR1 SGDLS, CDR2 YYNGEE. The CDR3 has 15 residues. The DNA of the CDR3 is TGTGCCAGCAGCGGAGGGGCAGGTTTCTCCTACGAGCAGTACTTC. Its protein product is CASSGGAGFSYEQYF. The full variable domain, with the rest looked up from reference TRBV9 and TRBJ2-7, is DSGVTQTPKHLITATGQRVTLRCSPRSGDLSVYWYQQSLDQGLQFLIQYYNGEERAKGNILERFSAQQFPDLHSELNLSSLELGDSALYFCASSGGAGFSYEQYFGPGTRLTVT.

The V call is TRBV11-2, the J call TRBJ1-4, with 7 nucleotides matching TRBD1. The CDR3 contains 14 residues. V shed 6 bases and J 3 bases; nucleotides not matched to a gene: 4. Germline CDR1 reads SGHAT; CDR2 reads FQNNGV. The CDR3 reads CASSSQGSNEKLFF. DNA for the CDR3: TGTGCCAGCAGTTCACAGGGGTCTAATGAAAAACTGTTTTTT.

The chain's CDR3 is CASSSKSSERQFF. The CDR3 nucleotides are TGTGCCAGCAGTTCGAAATCTAGCGAACGGCAGTTCTTC. The chain has TRBV28 and TRBJ2-1; tentative D call: TRBD2 (6 bases). The CDR3 contains 13 residues. The ends were cut back, 4 bases at V and 12 bases at J, with 16 bases in the middle. Germline V gene lookup returns CDR1 MDHEN and CDR2 SYDVKM.

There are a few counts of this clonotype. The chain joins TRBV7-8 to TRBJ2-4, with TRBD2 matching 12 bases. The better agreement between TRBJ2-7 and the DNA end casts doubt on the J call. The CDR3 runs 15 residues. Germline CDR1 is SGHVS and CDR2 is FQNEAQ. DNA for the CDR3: TGTGCCAGCAGCCGATGGACTAGCGGGAACTACGAGCAGTACTTC. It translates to CASSRWTSGNYEQYF.

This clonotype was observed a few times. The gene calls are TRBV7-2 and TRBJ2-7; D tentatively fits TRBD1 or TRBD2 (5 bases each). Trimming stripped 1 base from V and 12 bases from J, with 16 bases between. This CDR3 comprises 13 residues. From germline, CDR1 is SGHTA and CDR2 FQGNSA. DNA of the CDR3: TGTGCCAGCAGCTTAGAGGGACCCCCGTTTCTGTACTTC. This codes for CASSLEGPPFLYF.

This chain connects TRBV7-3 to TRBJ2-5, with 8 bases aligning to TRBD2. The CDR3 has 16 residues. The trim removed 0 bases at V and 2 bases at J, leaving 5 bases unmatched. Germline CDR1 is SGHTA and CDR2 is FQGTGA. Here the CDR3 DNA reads TGTGCCAGCAGCTTAACTAGCGGGGAGGGTCAAGAGACCCAGTACTTC. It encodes CASSLTSGEGQETQYF. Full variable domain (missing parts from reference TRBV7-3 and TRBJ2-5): GAGVSQTPSNKVTEKGKYVELRCDPISGHTALYWYRQSLGQGPEFLIYFQGTGAADDSGLPNDRFFAVRPEGSVSTLKIQRTERGDSAVYLCASSLTSGEGQETQYFGPGTRLLVL.